This T cell receptor beta chain originates from a study of sequential checkpoint blockade in melanoma. Indicated treatment: randomized to nivolumab then ipilimumab (arm A) or the reverse (arm B). Patients had received no earlier DNA-damaging chemotherapy. Method: immunoSEQ multiplex PCR; TCRdb's copy keeps in-frame clones and lacks some. Among some 6,200 clones, roughly 57% were seen once, and the ten largest hold about 41%. In germline, CDR1 is LNHNV, CDR2 YYDKDF (reference sequence). CDR3 length equals 14 residues. V lost 6 bases, J lost 1 base, and 3 bases stayed unmatched. The gene calls are TRBV15 and TRBJ2-3; 8 positions agree with TRBD1. The source was CD8+ T cells sorted from blood (inferred from file names), collected from a patient given nivolumab and ipilimumab in sequence. This receptor was identified in a human donor with melanoma. The CDR3 region is CATSPDRGTDTQYF. The CDR3 coding sequence is TGTGCCACCAGTCCGGACAGGGGCACAGATACGCAGTATTTT.